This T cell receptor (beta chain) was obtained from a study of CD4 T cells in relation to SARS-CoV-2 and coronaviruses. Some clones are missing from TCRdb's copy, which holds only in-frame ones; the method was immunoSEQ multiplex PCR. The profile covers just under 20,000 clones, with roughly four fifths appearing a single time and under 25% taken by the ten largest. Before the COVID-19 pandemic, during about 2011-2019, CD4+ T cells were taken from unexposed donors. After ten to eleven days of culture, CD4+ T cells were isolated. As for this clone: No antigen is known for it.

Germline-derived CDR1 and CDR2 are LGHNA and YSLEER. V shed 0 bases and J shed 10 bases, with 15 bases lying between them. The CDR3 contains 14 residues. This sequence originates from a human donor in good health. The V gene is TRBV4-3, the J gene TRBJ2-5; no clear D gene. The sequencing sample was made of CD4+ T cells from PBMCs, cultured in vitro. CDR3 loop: CASSQENGPHGQYF. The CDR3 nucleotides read TGCGCCAGCAGCCAAGAGAACGGTCCCCACGGCCAGTACTTC.